Included here is one T cell receptor (beta chain) sequence, with context. Its antigen is unidentified. This entry belongs to a study of blood T cells in healthy people across ages. Findings and limits, study-wide: Across the age range, TCR beta diversity per million T cells fell in a roughly linear way. Bulk PBMC profiling left naive and antigen-experienced comparisons inconclusive.

Next came a second PCR, run for roughly 7 to 12 cycles, which used a sample-barcoded 5' primer along with a J-beta primer mix. A single record per CDR3 protein comes from TCRdb applying MiXCR to the 5' RACE reads. The sample holds about 1.1 million distinct CDR3 sequences, roughly two fifths seen once. Germline values: CDR1 LGHNA, CDR2 YSLEER. The CDR3 consists of 16 residues. V lost 1 base, J lost 2 bases, and 14 bases lay in between. Donor samples were obtained from healthy Caucasian individuals from Russia, aged roughly 6 to 95. Isolation of PBMCs gave at least 6.5 million cells per sample. Sequences were obtained from blood. This rearrangement joins TRBV4-3 to TRBJ1-2; weak D call: TRBD1 (5 bases). The source of this sequence is a young man in good health. Written as DNA, the CDR3 is TGCGCCAGCAGCCAAGCGGGGGACGGGTTAAACTATGGCTACACCTTC. This encodes CASSQAGDGLNYGYTF.